These 13 T cell receptor beta chains originate from one sample sequenced in a study of shared clonotypes between healthy human individuals. Libraries were prepared by immunoSEQ multiplex PCR; TCRdb keeps only in-frame clonotypes and omits some of them. The data contain more than 400,000 clones, approximately 84% of them singletons. The sample comprised PBMCs. These receptors came from a woman between 40 and 55 years old in good health. Some clones in this sample may be carry-over from other donors' samples.

This CDR3 reads CASSLARTAGNTIYF. CDR3 DNA sequence: TGTGCCAGCAGCTTAGCCCGGACAGCCGGAAACACCATATATTTT. V is TRBV7-2 and J is TRBJ1-3, with D possibly matching TRBD1 (6 bases). The V gene's germline CDR1 is SGHTA and CDR2 FQGNSA. This CDR3 spans 15 amino acids. V dropped 0 bases and J dropped 4 bases, with 10 bases sitting between them.

This clone showed up just once. The chain uses TRBV2 and TRBJ1-1, with D unresolved. The CDR3 is 15 amino acids. CDR1 is SNHLY and CDR2 is FYNNEI in the germline V gene. Trimming removed 6 bases from V and 0 bases from J, with 14 bases in between. The CDR3 is CASRIGGSLNTEAFF. CDR3 coding DNA: TGTGCCAGCAGAATCGGAGGGAGCTTGAACACTGAAGCTTTCTTT.

This chain links TRBV29-1 with TRBJ2-3, with 8 bases that match TRBD2. Germline trimming cut 6 bases from V and 3 bases from J; bases unmatched to any gene: 5. The germline V gene has CDR1 SQVTM and CDR2 ANQGSEA. The length of the CDR3 is 13 residues. The CDR3 protein is CSVRRGGTDTQYF. Written as DNA, the CDR3 is TGCAGCGTCCGCCGGGGGGGGACAGATACGCAGTATTTT.

This clone was found once. The chain employs TRBV27 and TRBJ2-7, with D possibly matching TRBD2 (6 bases). Germline lookup yields CDR1 MNHEY and CDR2 SMNVEV (reference sequence). CDR3 length equals 12 residues. The germline V and J ends were trimmed by 5 bases and 2 bases, with 7 bases remaining between them. The CDR3 nucleotides are TGTGCCAGCAGTAGGAGGGCCTACGAGCAGTACTTC. Translated: CASSRRAYEQYF.

The chain joins TRBV5-6 to TRBJ2-7; D remains unclear. Germline values: CDR1 SGHDT, CDR2 YYEEEE. V was pared by 2 bases and J by 5 bases, with 11 bases between. The CDR3 sequence is 13 residues long. Here the CDR3 DNA reads TGTGCCAGCAGCTTATACAGTTCCCACGAGCAGTACTTC. Amino acids: CASSLYSSHEQYF. Combining the CDR3 with reference TRBV5-6 and TRBJ2-7 gives the whole variable domain DAGVTQSPTHLIKTRGQQVTLRCSPKSGHDTVSWYQQALGQGPQFIFQYYEEEERQRGNFPDRFSGHQFPNYSSELNVNALLLGDSALYLCASSLYSSHEQYFGPGTRLTVT.

CDR3 bases: TGTGCCAGCAGTCGGGGGACTAGCGGGAGGAATGAGCAGTTCTTC. Amino acids: CASSRGTSGRNEQFF. J is TRBJ2-1 and V is TRBV11-2; the match to TRBD2 covers 15 bases. After removal of 6 bases from V and 7 bases from J, the junction contained 4 bases not matched to a gene. The CDR3 has 15 residues. From germline, CDR1 is SGHAT and CDR2 FQNNGV.

V and J are TRBV5-1 and TRBJ1-5, with D maybe TRBD1 (6 bases). Germline-derived CDR1 and CDR2 are SGHRS and YFSETQ. CDR3 length: 17 residues. The V gene lost 5 bases and the J gene lost 0 bases, with 18 bases spanning the gap. The chain's CDR3 is CASSQGPQGVSNQPQHF. The CDR3 DNA is TGCGCCAGCAGTCAGGGGCCGCAAGGGGTTAGCAATCAGCCCCAGCATTTT.

J is TRBJ2-1 and V is TRBV5-1; D may be TRBD1 (6 bases). This CDR3 contains 14 residues. V was trimmed by 0 bases and J by 12 bases, leaving 16 bases between them. Germline V lookup: CDR1 SGHRS, CDR2 YFSETQ. As DNA, the CDR3 is TGCGCCAGCAGCTTGGCCCAAAAGGACAGACCGCAGTTCTTC. Translating it yields CASSLAQKDRPQFF.

The V gene is TRBV6-6, the J gene TRBJ1-1; 9 bases fit TRBD1. There are 15 residues in the CDR3. The J segment lost 5 bases and the V segment lost 2 bases, leaving 6 bases of the junction unmatched. The germline V gene encodes CDR1 MNHNY and CDR2 SVGAGI (reference sequence). CDR3 in DNA: TGTGCCAGCAGTTACGGCGGACAGGGGAAGACTGAAGCTTTCTTT. Translating gives CASSYGGQGKTEAFF.

The chain is built from TRBV5-1 and TRBJ2-1, with TRBD2 matching 10 bases. Trimming took 2 bases from V and 4 from J; bases not matched to a gene: 3. The V gene's germline CDR1 is SGHRS and CDR2 YFSETQ. The CDR3 extends over 15 amino acids. The CDR3 coding sequence is TGCGCCAGCAGCTTCCGGACTAGCGGATACAATGAGCAGTTCTTC. Translation: CASSFRTSGYNEQFF.

As concerns this clone: A far larger clone differs by one base, so this is likely a read error. V and J are TRBV27 and TRBJ2-4; TRBD1 aligns across 8 bases. Trimming removed 5 bases from V and 0 bases from J; junction bases left unmatched: 9. CDR3 length: 17 residues. The V gene's germline CDR1 is MNHEY and CDR2 SMNVEV (reference sequence). The CDR3 protein is CASSQRTGRLAKNIQYF. The CDR3 nucleotides read TGTGCCAGCAGTCAGCGGACAGGGAGGCTAGCCAAAAACATTCAGTACTTC.

The V gene is TRBV6-6, the J gene TRBJ2-5; TRBD2 agrees at 8 bases. The V and J ends lost 8 bases and 4 bases, in that order; junction bases with no gene match: 9. The CDR3 consists of 14 residues. The germline gives CDR1 MNHNY, CDR2 SVGAGI (reference sequence). This CDR3 is CASGAGEVRETQYF. CDR3 nucleotides: TGTGCCAGCGGAGCGGGAGAGGTGCGAGAGACCCAGTACTTC.

The rearrangement uses TRBV11-2 and TRBJ2-3, with D hard to call. Per the germline V gene, CDR1 is SGHAT and CDR2 is FQNNGV. The CDR3 consists of 12 residues. V gave up 8 bases and J gave up 4 bases, with 10 bases separating them. The CDR3 region is CASRETPDTQYF. CDR3 DNA: TGTGCCAGCCGCGAGACCCCAGATACGCAGTATTTT.